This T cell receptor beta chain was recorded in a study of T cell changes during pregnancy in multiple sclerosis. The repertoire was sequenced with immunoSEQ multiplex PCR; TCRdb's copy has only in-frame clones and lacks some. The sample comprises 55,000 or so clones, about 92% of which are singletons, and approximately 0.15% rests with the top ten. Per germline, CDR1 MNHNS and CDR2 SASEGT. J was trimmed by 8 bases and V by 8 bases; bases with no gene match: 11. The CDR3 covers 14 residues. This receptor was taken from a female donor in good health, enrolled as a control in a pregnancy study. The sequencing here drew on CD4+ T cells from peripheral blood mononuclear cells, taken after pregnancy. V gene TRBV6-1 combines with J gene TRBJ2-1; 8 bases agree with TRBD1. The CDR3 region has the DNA TGTGCCAGCCTTGACGCAGGGGGCGCCGATGAGCAGTTCTTC. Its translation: CASLDAGGADEQFF.